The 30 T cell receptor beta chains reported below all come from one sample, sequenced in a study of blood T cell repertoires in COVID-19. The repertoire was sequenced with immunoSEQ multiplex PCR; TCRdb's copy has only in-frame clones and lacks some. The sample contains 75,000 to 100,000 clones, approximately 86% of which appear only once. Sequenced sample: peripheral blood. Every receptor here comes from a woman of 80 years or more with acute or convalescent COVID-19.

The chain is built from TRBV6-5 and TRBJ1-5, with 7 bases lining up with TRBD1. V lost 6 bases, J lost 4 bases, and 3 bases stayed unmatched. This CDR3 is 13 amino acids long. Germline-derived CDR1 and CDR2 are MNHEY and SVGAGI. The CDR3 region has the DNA TGTGCCAGCAGGCCGGGACAGAATCAGCCCCAGCATTTT. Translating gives CASRPGQNQPQHF.

CDR3 region: CASSLESAYEQYF. The CDR3 DNA follows: TGTGCCAGCAGCTTAGAATCGGCCTACGAGCAGTACTTC. V is TRBV7-2 and J is TRBJ2-7, with unresolved D. CDR3 length: 13 residues. Deletions cut 1 base from V and 2 bases from J, with 6 bases between. CDR1 and CDR2 (germline): SGHTA, FQGNSA. Looking up the rest from reference TRBV7-2 and TRBJ2-7 gives the full variable domain: GAGVSQSPSNKVTEKGKDVELRCDPISGHTALYWYRQSLGQGLEFLIYFQGNSAPDKSGLPSDRFSAERTGGSVSTLTIQRTQQEDSAVYLCASSLESAYEQYFGPGTRLTVT.

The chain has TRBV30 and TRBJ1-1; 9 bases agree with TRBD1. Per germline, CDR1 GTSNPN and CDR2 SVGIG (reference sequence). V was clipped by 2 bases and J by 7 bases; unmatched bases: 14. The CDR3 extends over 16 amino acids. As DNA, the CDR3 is TGTGCCTGGAGTTTCGCCTTCGGACAGGGGACACTTGAAGCTTTCTTT. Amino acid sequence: CAWSFAFGQGTLEAFF.

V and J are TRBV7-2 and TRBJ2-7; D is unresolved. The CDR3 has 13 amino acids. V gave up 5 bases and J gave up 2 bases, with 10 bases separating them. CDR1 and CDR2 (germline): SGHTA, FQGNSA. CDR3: CASSEAAPYEQYF. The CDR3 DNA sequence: TGTGCCAGCAGCGAAGCCGCCCCCTACGAGCAGTACTTC.

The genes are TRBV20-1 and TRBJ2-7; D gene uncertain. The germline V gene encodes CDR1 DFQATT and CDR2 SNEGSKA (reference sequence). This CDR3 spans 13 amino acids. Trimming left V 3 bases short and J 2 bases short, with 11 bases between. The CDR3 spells CSASSPGPYEQYF. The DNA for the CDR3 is TGCAGTGCTAGTAGTCCAGGTCCCTACGAGCAGTACTTC.

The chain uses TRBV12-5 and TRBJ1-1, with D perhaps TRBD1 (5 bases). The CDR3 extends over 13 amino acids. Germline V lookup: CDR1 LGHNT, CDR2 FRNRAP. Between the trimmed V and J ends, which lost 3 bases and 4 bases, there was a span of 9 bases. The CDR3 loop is CASGFGAPTEAFF. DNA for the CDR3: TGTGCTAGTGGTTTTGGGGCTCCCACTGAAGCTTTCTTT.

In nucleotides, the CDR3 is TGTGCCAGCAGCCCAAGTTGGACAGGGGCCATCCTTACTAGCACAGATACGCAGTATTTT. Translation: CASSPSWTGAILTSTDTQYF. The J gene is TRBJ2-3, the V gene TRBV7-8; 9 positions agree with TRBD1. This CDR3 has 20 residues. CDR1 and CDR2 from the germline V gene are SGHVS and FQNEAQ. V was pared by 5 bases and J by 0 bases, with 18 bases of the junction left unmatched.

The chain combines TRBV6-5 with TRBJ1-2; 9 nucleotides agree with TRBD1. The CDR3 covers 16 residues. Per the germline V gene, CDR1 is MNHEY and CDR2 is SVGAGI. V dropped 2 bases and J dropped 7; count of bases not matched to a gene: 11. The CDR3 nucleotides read TGTGCCAGCAGTTACGGGGGAGAAGACAGGGGGTTTGGCTACACCTTC. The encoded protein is CASSYGGEDRGFGYTF.

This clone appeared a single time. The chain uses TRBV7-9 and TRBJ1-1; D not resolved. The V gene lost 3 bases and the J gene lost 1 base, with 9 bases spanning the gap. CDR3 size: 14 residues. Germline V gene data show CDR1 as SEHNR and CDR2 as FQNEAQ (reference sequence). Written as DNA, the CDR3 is TGTGCCAGCAGCTTCAGATCATCGAACACTGAAGCTTTCTTT. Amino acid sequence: CASSFRSSNTEAFF.

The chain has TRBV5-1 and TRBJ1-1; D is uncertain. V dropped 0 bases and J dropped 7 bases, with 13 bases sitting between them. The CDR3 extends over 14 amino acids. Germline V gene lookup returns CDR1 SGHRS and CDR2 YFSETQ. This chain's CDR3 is CASSLDVPRVEAFF. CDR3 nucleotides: TGCGCCAGCAGCTTGGACGTCCCTCGGGTTGAAGCTTTCTTT.

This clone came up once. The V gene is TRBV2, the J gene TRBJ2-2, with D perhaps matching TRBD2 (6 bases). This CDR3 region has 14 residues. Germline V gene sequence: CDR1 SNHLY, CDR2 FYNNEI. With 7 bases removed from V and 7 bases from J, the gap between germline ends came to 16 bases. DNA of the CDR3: TGTGCCAGCAACGAGGGCTGGCGGGGCGGGGAGCTGTTTTTT. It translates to CASNEGWRGGELFF.

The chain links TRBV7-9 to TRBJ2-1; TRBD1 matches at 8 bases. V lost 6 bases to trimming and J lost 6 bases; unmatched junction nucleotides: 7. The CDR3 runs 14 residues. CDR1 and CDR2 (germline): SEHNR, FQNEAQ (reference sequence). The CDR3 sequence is CASRPWDRTNEQFF. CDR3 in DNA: TGTGCCAGCAGGCCGTGGGACAGGACCAATGAGCAGTTCTTC. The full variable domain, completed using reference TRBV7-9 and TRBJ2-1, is DTGVSQNPRHKITKRGQNVTFRCDPISEHNRLYWYRQTLGQGPEFLTYFQNEAQLEKSRLLSDRFSAERPKGSFSTLEIQRTEQGDSAMYLCASRPWDRTNEQFFGPGTRLTVL.

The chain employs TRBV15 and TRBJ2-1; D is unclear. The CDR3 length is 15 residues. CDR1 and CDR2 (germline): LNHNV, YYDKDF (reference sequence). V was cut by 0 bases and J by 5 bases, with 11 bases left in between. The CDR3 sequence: CATSRDRPTHNEQFF. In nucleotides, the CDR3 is TGTGCCACCAGCAGAGATCGCCCTACCCACAATGAGCAGTTCTTC.

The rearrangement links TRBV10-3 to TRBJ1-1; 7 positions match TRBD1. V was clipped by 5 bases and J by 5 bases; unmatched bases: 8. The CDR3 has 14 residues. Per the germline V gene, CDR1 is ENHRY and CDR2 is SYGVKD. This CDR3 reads CAISYKQGWTEAFF. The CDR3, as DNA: TGTGCCATCAGTTACAAACAGGGGTGGACTGAAGCTTTCTTT.

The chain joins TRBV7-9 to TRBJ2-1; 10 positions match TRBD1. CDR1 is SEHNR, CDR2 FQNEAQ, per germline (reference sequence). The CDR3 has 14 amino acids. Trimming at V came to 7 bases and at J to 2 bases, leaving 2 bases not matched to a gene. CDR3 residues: CASIGTGAYNEQFF. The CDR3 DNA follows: TGTGCCAGCATCGGGACAGGGGCCTACAATGAGCAGTTCTTC.

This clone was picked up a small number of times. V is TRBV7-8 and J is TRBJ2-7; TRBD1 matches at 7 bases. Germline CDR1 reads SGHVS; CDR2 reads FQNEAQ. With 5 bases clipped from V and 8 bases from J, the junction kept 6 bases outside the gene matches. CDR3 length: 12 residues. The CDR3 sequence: CASSVGQAKQYF. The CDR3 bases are TGTGCCAGCAGCGTCGGACAGGCCAAGCAGTACTTC.

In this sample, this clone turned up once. The CDR3 DNA follows: TGTGCCAGCAGTCCCCGAGGCGGGGCAGGGATCTACGAGCAGTACTTC. Translation: CASSPRGGAGIYEQYF. V gene TRBV28 combines with J gene TRBJ2-7, with a weak D call TRBD2 (6 bases). V was shortened by 5 bases and J by 3 bases, with 20 bases between the two germline ends. Looked up from germline, CDR1 is MDHEN and CDR2 is SYDVKM. The CDR3 is 16 residues long.

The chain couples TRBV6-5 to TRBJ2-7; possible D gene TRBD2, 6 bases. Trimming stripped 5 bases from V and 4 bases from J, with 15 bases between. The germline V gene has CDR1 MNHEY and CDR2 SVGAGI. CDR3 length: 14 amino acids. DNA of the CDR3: TGTGCCAGCAGTCAGCGGGCCTTCGGGTACGAGCAGTACTTC. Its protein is CASSQRAFGYEQYF.

In DNA, the CDR3 is TGTGCCAGCAGCCCCTACCGACAGGGTGGAAATTCACCCCTCCACTTT. The encoded protein is CASSPYRQGGNSPLHF. The chain carries TRBV3-1 (or the pseudogene TRBV3-2) and TRBJ1-6, with 7 bases matching TRBD1. The CDR3 is 16 amino acids. V lost 4 bases to trimming and J lost 7 bases; unmatched junction nucleotides: 10. Germline V gene lookup returns CDR1 LGHDT and CDR2 YNNKEL (reference sequence).

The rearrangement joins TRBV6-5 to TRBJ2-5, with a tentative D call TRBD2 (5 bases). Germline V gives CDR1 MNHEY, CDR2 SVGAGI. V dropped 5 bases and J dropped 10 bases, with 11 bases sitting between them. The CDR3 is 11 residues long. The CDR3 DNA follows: TGTGCCAGCAGTACCGGGAAGAGCCAGTACTTC. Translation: CASSTGKSQYF.

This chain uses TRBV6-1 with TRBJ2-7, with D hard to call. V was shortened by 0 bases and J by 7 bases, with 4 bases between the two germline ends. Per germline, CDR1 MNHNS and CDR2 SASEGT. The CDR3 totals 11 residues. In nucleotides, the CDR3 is TGTGCCAGCAGTGAAGCAGCGGAGCAGTACTTC. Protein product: CASSEAAEQYF.

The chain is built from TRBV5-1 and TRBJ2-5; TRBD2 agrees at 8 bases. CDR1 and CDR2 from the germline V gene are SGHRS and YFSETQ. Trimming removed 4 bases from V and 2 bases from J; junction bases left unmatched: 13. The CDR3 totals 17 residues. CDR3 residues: CASSLPLSRGAQETQYF. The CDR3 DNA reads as TGCGCCAGCAGCCTTCCCCTCTCGCGGGGGGCTCAAGAGACCCAGTACTTC.

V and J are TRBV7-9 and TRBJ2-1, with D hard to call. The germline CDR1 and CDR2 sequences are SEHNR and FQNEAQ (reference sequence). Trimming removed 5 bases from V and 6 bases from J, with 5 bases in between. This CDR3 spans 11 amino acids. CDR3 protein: CASSPSNEQFF. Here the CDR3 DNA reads TGTGCCAGCAGCCCCTCCAATGAGCAGTTCTTC. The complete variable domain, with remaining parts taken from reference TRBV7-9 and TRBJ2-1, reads DTGVSQNPRHKITKRGQNVTFRCDPISEHNRLYWYRQTLGQGPEFLTYFQNEAQLEKSRLLSDRFSAERPKGSFSTLEIQRTEQGDSAMYLCASSPSNEQFFGPGTRLTVL.

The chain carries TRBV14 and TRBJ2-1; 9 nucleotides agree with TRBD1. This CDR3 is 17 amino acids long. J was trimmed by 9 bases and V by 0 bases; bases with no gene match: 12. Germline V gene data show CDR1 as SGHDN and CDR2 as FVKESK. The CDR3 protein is CASSQEGIGQGFREQFF. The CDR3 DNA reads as TGTGCCAGCAGCCAAGAAGGTATAGGACAGGGGTTCCGTGAGCAGTTCTTC.

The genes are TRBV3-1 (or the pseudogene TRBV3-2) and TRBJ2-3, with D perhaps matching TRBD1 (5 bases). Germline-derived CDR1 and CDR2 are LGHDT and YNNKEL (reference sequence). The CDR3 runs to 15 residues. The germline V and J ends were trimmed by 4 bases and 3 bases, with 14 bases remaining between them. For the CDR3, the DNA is TGTGCCAGCAGCCCTAGGGGTCGGGTTACAGATACGCAGTATTTT. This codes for CASSPRGRVTDTQYF.

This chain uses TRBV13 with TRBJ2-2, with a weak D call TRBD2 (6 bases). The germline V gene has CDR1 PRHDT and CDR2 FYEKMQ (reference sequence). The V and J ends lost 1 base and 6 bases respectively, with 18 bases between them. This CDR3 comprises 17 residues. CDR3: CASSLEPGTRVSGELFF. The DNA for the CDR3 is TGTGCCAGCAGCTTAGAGCCCGGGACTCGTGTATCCGGGGAGCTGTTTTTT.

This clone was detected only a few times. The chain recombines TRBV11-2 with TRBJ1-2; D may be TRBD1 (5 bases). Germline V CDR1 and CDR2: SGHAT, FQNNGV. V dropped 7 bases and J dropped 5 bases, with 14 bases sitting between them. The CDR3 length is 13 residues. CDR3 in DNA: TGTGCCAGCACTCGCGGGGGGGGATATGGCTACACCTTC. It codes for CASTRGGGYGYTF.

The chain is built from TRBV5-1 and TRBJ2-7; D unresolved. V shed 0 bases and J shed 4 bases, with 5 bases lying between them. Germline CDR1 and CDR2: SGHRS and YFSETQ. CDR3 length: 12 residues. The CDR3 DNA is TGCGCCAGCAGCTTGGACTTTTACGAGCAGTACTTC. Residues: CASSLDFYEQYF.

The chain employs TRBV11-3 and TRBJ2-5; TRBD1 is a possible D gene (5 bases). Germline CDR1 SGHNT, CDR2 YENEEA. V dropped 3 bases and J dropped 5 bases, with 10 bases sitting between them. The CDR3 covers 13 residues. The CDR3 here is CASSFGPGETQYF. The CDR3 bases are TGTGCCAGCAGCTTTGGGCCAGGGGAGACCCAGTACTTC.

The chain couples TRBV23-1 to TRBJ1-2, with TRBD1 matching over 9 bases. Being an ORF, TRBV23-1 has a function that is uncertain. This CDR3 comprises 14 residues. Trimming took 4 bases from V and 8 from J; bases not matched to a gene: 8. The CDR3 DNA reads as TGCGCCAGCAGTCCAGCGGACAGGGGAGGCGGCTACACCTTC. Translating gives CASSPADRGGGYTF.